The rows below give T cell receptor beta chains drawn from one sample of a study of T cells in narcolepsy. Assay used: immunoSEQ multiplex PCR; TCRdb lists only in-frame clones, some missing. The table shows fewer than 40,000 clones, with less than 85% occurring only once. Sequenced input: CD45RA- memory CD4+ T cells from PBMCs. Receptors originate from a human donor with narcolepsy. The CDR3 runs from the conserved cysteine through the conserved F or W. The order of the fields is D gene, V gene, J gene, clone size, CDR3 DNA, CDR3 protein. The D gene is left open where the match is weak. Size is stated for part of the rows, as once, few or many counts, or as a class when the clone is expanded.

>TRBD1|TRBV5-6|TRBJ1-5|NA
TGTGCCAGCAGCTTTAGGGGGCGTTATCAGCCCCAGCATTTT
CASSFRGRYQPQHF
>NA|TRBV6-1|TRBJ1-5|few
TGTGCCAGCAGTGAGCCAGGGATAAGCAATCAGCCCCAGCATTTT
CASSEPGISNQPQHF
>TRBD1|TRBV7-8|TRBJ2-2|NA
TGTGCCAGCAGCGCACACAGGGGATCAAACACCGGGGAGCTGTTTTTT
CASSAHRGSNTGELFF
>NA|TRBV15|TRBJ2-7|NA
TGTGCCACCAGCCGACCGGGGAACTCCTACGAGCAGTACTTC
CATSRPGNSYEQYF
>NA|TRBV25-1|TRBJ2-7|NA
TGTGCCAGCAGTGCCGGGCTTGTGGGCTCCTACGAGCAGTACTTC
CASSAGLVGSYEQYF
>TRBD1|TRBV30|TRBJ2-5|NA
TGTGCCTGGGGGGGACAGGGGGAGACCCAGTACTTC
CAWGGQGETQYF
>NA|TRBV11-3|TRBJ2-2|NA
TGTGCCAGCAGCTTAGAGGCCGGGGAGCTGTTTTTT
CASSLEAGELFF
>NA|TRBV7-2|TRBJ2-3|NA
TGTGCCGCGGCTCCGATTTCCACAGATACGCAGTATTTT
CAAAPISTDTQYF
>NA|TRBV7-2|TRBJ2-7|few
TGTGCCAGCAGCTTAGAGCCAGGAAGCTCCTACGAGCAGTACTTC
CASSLEPGSSYEQYF
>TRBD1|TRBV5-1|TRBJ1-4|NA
TGCGCCAGCAGCGGACGGACAGGTGCGACCGAAAAACTGTTTTTT
CASSGRTGATEKLFF
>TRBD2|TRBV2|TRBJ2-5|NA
TGTGCCAGCCTACGACGAGGACTAGCCCAAGAGACCCAGTACTTC
CASLRRGLAQETQYF
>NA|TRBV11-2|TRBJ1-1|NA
TGTGCCAGCAGCCCCGCCCCGGAGGATTATGAAGCTTTCTTT
CASSPAPEDYEAFF
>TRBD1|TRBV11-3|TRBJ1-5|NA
TGTGCCAGCAGCTCCCGGACAGGGATTCATCAGCCCCAGCATTTT
CASSSRTGIHQPQHF
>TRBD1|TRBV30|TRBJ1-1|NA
TGTGCCTGGAGTGTGATCGGCAGGGGGTCCGGGAACACTGAAGCTTTCTTT
CAWSVIGRGSGNTEAFF
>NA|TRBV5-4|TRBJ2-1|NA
TGTGCCAGCAGCTCCCCCCCCACAAGCCTGGGGCAGTTCTTC
CASSSPPTSLGQFF
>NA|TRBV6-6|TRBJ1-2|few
TGTGCCAGCACCCTCCCCGGGGAGTGGAATGGCTACACCTTC
CASTLPGEWNGYTF
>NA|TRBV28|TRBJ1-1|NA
TGTGCCAGCAGCCCCCAGGACCGGACATCGAACACTGAAGCTTTCTTT
CASSPQDRTSNTEAFF
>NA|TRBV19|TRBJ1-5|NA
TGTGCCAGTAGTATCTCTTATAAAAGGAGACAGCCCCAGCATTTT
CASSISYKRRQPQHF
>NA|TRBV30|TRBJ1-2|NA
TGTGCCTGCCGACAGGAGGGGAACTATGGCTACACCTTC
CACRQEGNYGYTF
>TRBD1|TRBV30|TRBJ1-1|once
TGTGCCTGGACCCGGACAGGGCTAATGAACACTGAAGCTTTCTTT
CAWTRTGLMNTEAFF
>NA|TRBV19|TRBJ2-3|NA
TGTGCCAGTAGTATTGGAGGTACCACAGATACGCAGTATTTT
CASSIGGTTDTQYF
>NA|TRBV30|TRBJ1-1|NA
TGTGCCTCCGAACGGGGAATGAACACTGAAGCTTTCTTT
CASERGMNTEAFF
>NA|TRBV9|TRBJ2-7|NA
TGTGCCAGCAGCACCGGAAGGACAGACTCCTACGAGCAGTACTTC
CASSTGRTDSYEQYF
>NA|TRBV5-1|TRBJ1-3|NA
TGCGCCAGCAGCTTGTTGGGACCGCTGGCCGGGGGGACCAACTCTGGAAACACCATATATTTT
CASSLLGPLAGGTNSGNTIYF
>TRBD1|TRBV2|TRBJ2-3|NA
TGTGCCAGCAGCGAGACAGGGATGGGCACAGATACGCAGTATTTT
CASSETGMGTDTQYF
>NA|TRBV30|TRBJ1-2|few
TGTGCCTGGAGTAAGGAATCAAGAAGCTACACCTTC
CAWSKESRSYTF
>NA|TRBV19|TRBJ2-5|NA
TGTGCCAGTAGCCCTTCCACCCTAGAGACCCAGTACTTC
CASSPSTLETQYF
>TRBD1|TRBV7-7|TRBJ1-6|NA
TGTGCTAGCAGAGGCATTAGGGATCAGTGGACAGGGTCTTACAATTCACCCCTCCACTTT
CASRGIRDQWTGSYNSPLHF
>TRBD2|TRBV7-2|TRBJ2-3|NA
TGTGCCAGCAGCCCGCGTTCCAGCGGGGGGGCGGATACGCAGTATTTT
CASSPRSSGGADTQYF
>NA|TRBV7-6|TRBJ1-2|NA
TGTGCCAGCAGCAAACAGGGAGGGGAAGGCTACACCTTC
CASSKQGGEGYTF